This record covers a single T cell receptor (beta chain). Its target is unknown. The entry originates in a study of cytomegalovirus exposure and HLA in healthy donors. General observations from the study: A later analysis linked a missense variant in DCLRE1C to the trimming of TCR beta V and J genes.

With 60 Vbeta and 13 Jbeta primers, the PCR was carried out. Assay used: immunoSEQ multiplex PCR; TCRdb lists only in-frame clones, some missing. Of tens of thousands of clones listed, 78% are singletons. Healthy bone marrow donors formed the donor group. The TCR sequence derives from a male donor in good health and CMV-seropositive. Sequences were obtained from PBMCs.

The CDR3 DNA reads as TGTGCCAGCAGTTTGTTGGGGGGAGTAAGCACAGATACGCAGTATTTT. Encoded protein: CASSLLGGVSTDTQYF. The chain is built from TRBV6-6 and TRBJ2-3; a possible D gene is TRBD2 (6 bases). Trimming took off 4 bases at V and 0 bases at J, with 14 bases between the two ends. The V gene's germline CDR1 is MNHNY and CDR2 SVGAGI (reference sequence). CDR3 length: 16 residues.